The rows below give T cell receptor beta chains drawn from one sample of a study of T cells in Graves' hyperthyroidism and ophthalmopathy. From the multiplex PCR reads, TCRdb called clonotypes with MiXCR, one entry per CDR3 protein. The table shows hundreds of thousands of distinct CDR3 sequences, with 13% occurring only once. Sequencing was performed on blood. These receptors all stem from a woman between 18 and 29 years old with Graves' hyperthyroidism. Both conserved end residues are part of each CDR3. The D gene is left open where the match is weak. Only some rows state a clone size, as once, few, many or a class for expanded clones.

j_call d_call v_call cdr3_length clone_size cdr3_aa cdr3_nt
TRBJ2-3 NA TRBV7-3 16 many CASSSNFRGNTDTQYF TGTGCCAGCAGCTCAAATTTCAGGGGAAACACAGATACGCAGTATTTT
TRBJ2-3 TRBD1 TRBV7-4 14 many CASSEGRGLHLRYF TGTGCCAGCAGCGAAGGCAGGGGGCTCCACCTTCGGTATTTT
TRBJ1-5 NA TRBV6-6 14 many CASSYRGPNQPQHF TGTGCCAGCAGTTACCGGGGGCCCAATCAGCCCCAGCATTTT
TRBJ1-5 NA TRBV4-1 15 NA CASSRAGDLNQPQHF TGCGCCAGCAGCCGAGCAGGGGACCTCAATCAGCCCCAGCATTTT
TRBJ1-2 NA TRBV7-2 13 many CASSPEAGYGYTF TGTGCCAGCAGCCCCGAAGCCGGCTATGGCTACACCTTC
TRBJ1-4 NA TRBV18 15 many CASSPYGTTNEKLFF TGTGCCAGCTCCCCATATGGGACAACTAATGAAAAACTGTTTTTT
TRBJ2-4 NA TRBV6-1 14 many CASSPSRAKNIQYF TGTGCCAGCAGCCCTTCTAGGGCCAAAAACATTCAGTACTTC
TRBJ1-1 NA TRBV20-1 13 few CSARDPLNTEAFF TGCAGTGCTAGAGATCCCTTGAACACTGAAGCTTTCTTT
TRBJ1-4 NA TRBV3-1 12 NA CASSREGDKLFF TGTGCCAGCAGCCGGGAGGGGGATAAACTGTTTTTT
TRBJ2-3 TRBD1 TRBV5-1 16 many CASTTSDRGMTDTQYF TGCGCCAGCACCACCAGTGACAGGGGGATGACAGATACGCAGTATTTT
TRBJ1-2 NA TRBV6-2/TRBV6-3 14 many CASSYVGGNYGYTF TGTGCCAGCAGTTACGTGGGGGGAAACTATGGCTACACCTTC
TRBJ2-7 TRBD2 TRBV7-9 13 NA CASTRGDSYEQHF TGTGCCAGCACCCGGGGGGACTCCTACGAGCAGCACTTC
TRBJ2-1 TRBD2 TRBV3-1 17 few CASSLLGLAVSYNEQFF TGTGCCAGCAGCCTCTTGGGACTAGCGGTCTCCTACAATGAGCAGTTCTTC
TRBJ2-1 TRBD2 TRBV12-3/TRBV12-4 16 many CASIRVSGGDYNEQFF TGTGCCAGCATTCGGGTGAGCGGGGGAGATTACAATGAGCAGTTCTTC
TRBJ1-2 NA TRBV28 13 many CASPTRKFYGYTF TGTGCCAGCCCGACGCGGAAATTCTATGGCTACACCTTC
TRBJ1-5 TRBD1 TRBV18 18 many CASSPPRTGGTSNQPQHF TGTGCCAGCTCACCACCGAGGACAGGGGGAACAAGCAATCAGCCCCAGCATTTT
TRBJ2-7 NA TRBV2 13 many CASSYGRVDEQYF TGTGCCAGCAGTTATGGGCGGGTGGACGAGCAGTACTTC
TRBJ2-7 TRBD2 TRBV5-1 14 NA CASSRTSGLYEQYF TGCGCCAGCAGCCGGACTAGCGGACTATACGAGCAGTACTTC
TRBJ1-5 NA TRBV27 15 many CASSLGPYSNQPQHF TGTGCCAGCAGTTTAGGCCCCTATAGCAATCAGCCCCAGCATTTT
TRBJ1-3 NA TRBV19 14 NA CASRPGTSGNTIYF TGTGCCAGTAGGCCCGGGACTTCTGGAAACACCATATATTTT
TRBJ2-1 TRBD2 TRBV5-1 17 few CASSSGTSGGAYNEQFF TGCGCCAGCAGCTCCGGGACTAGCGGGGGGGCCTACAATGAGCAGTTCTTC
TRBJ2-1 TRBD1 TRBV29-1 15 many CSVAAGQGAYNEQFF TGCAGCGTTGCCGCGGGACAGGGGGCCTACAATGAGCAGTTCTTC
TRBJ2-7 NA TRBV29-1 13 many CSVARGRTYEQYF TGCAGCGTTGCCCGGGGGAGAACCTACGAGCAGTACTTC
TRBJ2-7 NA TRBV18 14 many CASLAGDLSYEQYF TGTGCCAGCTTAGCCGGGGATCTGTCCTACGAGCAGTACTTC
TRBJ1-5 TRBD1 TRBV10-3 19 many CAISETRQGQGALRQPQHF TGTGCCATCAGTGAGACCCGACAGGGACAGGGGGCTTTACGACAGCCCCAGCATTTT
TRBJ1-5 NA TRBV20-1 16 many CSARDGKRTGRQPQHF TGCAGTGCTAGAGACGGTAAGAGAACAGGGCGTCAGCCCCAGCATTTT
TRBJ1-5 NA TRBV28 14 many CASSSGPEHQPQHF TGTGCCAGCAGTTCGGGACCTGAGCATCAGCCCCAGCATTTT